Below, 20 T cell receptor beta chains from the same sample are listed, as sequenced in a study of cytomegalovirus exposure and HLA in healthy donors. It was with 60 Vbeta and 13 Jbeta primers that the PCR ran. TCRdb's table, derived via immunoSEQ multiplex PCR, lists solely in-frame clones and lacks some. The sample shows over 200,000 clones, 82% of them seen only once. The sample was PBMCs. The source is a man in his forties in good health and CMV-seropositive.

The J gene is TRBJ2-7, the V gene TRBV5-5, with 9 bases aligning to TRBD2. The J segment lost 8 bases and the V segment lost 0 bases, leaving 6 bases of the junction unmatched. The germline V gene has CDR1 SGHKS and CDR2 YYEKEE (reference sequence). There are 14 residues in the CDR3. CDR3 in amino acids: CASSLGVAGGQQYF. The CDR3, as DNA: TGTGCCAGCAGCTTGGGGGTTGCGGGAGGGCAGCAGTACTTC. Based on the CDR3 plus reference TRBV5-5 and TRBJ2-7, the full variable domain is DAGVTQSPTHLIKTRGQQVTLRCSPISGHKSVSWYQQVLGQGPQFIFQYYEKEERGRGNFPDRFSARQFPNYSSELNVNALLLGDSALYLCASSLGVAGGQQYFGPGTRLTVT.

This clone was observed once. This chain uses TRBV6-1 with TRBJ2-7, with 7 nucleotides matching TRBD1. The CDR3 has 13 residues. V lost 10 bases and J lost 5; bases outside the gene matches: 11. Germline CDR1 is MNHNS and CDR2 is SASEGT. The CDR3 is CATLDRATHEQYV. The CDR3 DNA follows: TGTGCCACCCTTGACAGGGCGACTCACGAGCAGTACGTC.

The rearrangement joins TRBV7-9 to TRBJ1-2; D unclear. V was cut by 7 bases and J by 4 bases, with 10 bases left in between. This CDR3 spans 12 amino acids. Germline V lookup: CDR1 SEHNR, CDR2 FQNEAQ (reference sequence). The CDR3 is CASTREIYGYTF. In nucleotides, the CDR3 is TGTGCCAGCACACGGGAGATCTATGGCTACACCTTC.

This clone showed up just once. V gene TRBV7-9 combines with J gene TRBJ1-3, with D perhaps matching TRBD1 (5 bases). CDR3 size: 16 residues. V was shortened by 1 base and J by 0 bases, with 10 bases between the two germline ends. Per germline, CDR1 SEHNR and CDR2 FQNEAQ (reference sequence). CDR3 sequence (DNA): TGTGCCAGCAGCTTAGTGGGGGAGGCCTCTGGAAACACCATATATTTT. Protein product: CASSLVGEASGNTIYF.

This chain uses TRBV2 with TRBJ2-3; no clear D gene. Germline V gene lookup returns CDR1 SNHLY and CDR2 FYNNEI. V dropped 11 bases and J dropped 0 bases, with 18 bases sitting between them. The CDR3 has 15 residues. Written as DNA, the CDR3 is TGTGCCGGGCGTTTTGAGCAAGCTAGCACAGATACGCAGTATTTT. Protein: CAGRFEQASTDTQYF.

The rearrangement links TRBV5-6 to TRBJ1-5; D gene uncertain. Germline V CDR1 and CDR2: SGHDT, YYEEEE. With 4 bases removed from V and 2 bases from J, the gap between germline ends came to 10 bases. This CDR3 has 14 residues. CDR3 nucleotide sequence: TGTGCCAGCAGCCCGGGTTGGGGCAATCAGCCCCAGCATTTT. It is translated as CASSPGWGNQPQHF.

The chain combines TRBV5-1 with TRBJ2-3; TRBD1 agrees at 10 bases. CDR1 SGHRS and CDR2 YFSETQ come from the germline V gene. V shed 0 bases and J 4 bases; nucleotides not matched to a gene: 11. The CDR3 runs 18 residues. CDR3 in amino acids: CASSLAPTGTGVPDTQYF. The CDR3, as DNA: TGCGCCAGCAGCTTGGCACCTACTGGGACAGGGGTCCCAGATACGCAGTATTTT.

The V gene is TRBV5-5, the J gene TRBJ2-7; the match to TRBD2 covers 10 bases. The CDR3 is made up of 17 amino acids. After removal of 0 bases from V and 5 bases from J, the junction contained 11 bases not matched to a gene. CDR1 and CDR2 (germline): SGHKS, YYEKEE (reference sequence). The CDR3 sequence is CASSLVVGLAQRDEQYV. The CDR3 bases are TGTGCCAGCAGCTTGGTGGTGGGACTAGCGCAGAGGGACGAGCAGTACGTC.

The chain is built from TRBV5-6 and TRBJ2-2, with 8 nucleotides matching TRBD2. The germline V gene encodes CDR1 SGHDT and CDR2 YYEEEE. J was trimmed by 4 bases and V by 4 bases; bases with no gene match: 6. The CDR3 has 15 residues. The CDR3, as DNA: TGTGCCAGCAGCCGTAGCGGGACGGTCACCGGGGAGCTGTTTTTT. Translating it yields CASSRSGTVTGELFF.

This chain connects TRBV30 to TRBJ2-3; 8 bases align to TRBD2. The CDR3 is 14 residues long. The trim removed 2 bases at V and 5 bases at J, leaving 6 bases unmatched. The germline CDR1 and CDR2 sequences are GTSNPN and SVGIG (reference sequence). CDR3 amino acids: CAWSKAGVIDTQYF. CDR3 in DNA: TGTGCCTGGAGTAAAGCGGGAGTGATAGATACGCAGTATTTT.

Note on this clone: The junction and the germline gene differ at one end; a read error may be behind it. The CDR3 sequence: CVSSSPTRGDYGYTF. CDR3 in DNA: TGTGTCAGCAGTTCCCCGACCCGAGGCGACTATGGCTACACCTTC. V is TRBV6-5 and J is TRBJ1-2; the D is unclear. Germline values: CDR1 MNHEY, CDR2 SVGAGI. This CDR3 spans 15 amino acids.

The J gene is TRBJ1-2, the V gene TRBV29-1; D is possibly TRBD1 (6 bases). V lost 6 bases and J lost 3, with 26 bases in between. Germline lookup yields CDR1 SQVTM and CDR2 ANQGSEA. CDR3 length equals 17 residues. The CDR3 DNA sequence: TGCAGCGTGGATACCGGGACACGAAGCCTAGGGGACTATGGCTACACCTTC. Its protein is CSVDTGTRSLGDYGYTF. The whole variable domain, remainder taken from reference TRBV29-1 and TRBJ1-2, is SAVISQKPSRDICQRGTSLTIQCQVDSQVTMMFWYRQQPGQSLTLIATANQGSEATYESGFVIDKFPISRPNLTFSTLTVSNMSPEDSSIYLCSVDTGTRSLGDYGYTFGSGTRLTVV.

The J gene is TRBJ2-1, the V gene TRBV4-1, with a possible D match to TRBD2 (7 bases). V lost 1 base and J 7 bases, leaving 17 bases between the germline ends. Germline loops: CDR1 MGHRA, CDR2 YSYEKL. This CDR3 is built from 16 residues. Here the CDR3 reads CASSQVGGGPGNEQFF. CDR3 DNA sequence: TGCGCCAGCAGCCAAGTAGGGGGGGGGCCGGGGAATGAGCAGTTCTTC.

The V gene is TRBV2, the J gene TRBJ1-4; maybe TRBD1 (6 bases). V lost 1 base and J 7 bases, leaving 10 bases between the germline ends. CDR1 is SNHLY, CDR2 FYNNEI, per germline. The CDR3 spans 14 residues. CDR3 region: CASSEDRVSEKLFF. Written as DNA, the CDR3 is TGTGCCAGCAGTGAAGACAGGGTCTCTGAAAAACTGTTTTTT.

CDR3 DNA sequence: TGTGCCAGCAGACAGGAGACGAGCTCCTACGAGCAGTACTTC. As protein: CASRQETSSYEQYF. V usage is TRBV27 and J usage is TRBJ2-7; TRBD1 might be the D (5 bases). The CDR3 spans 14 residues. V lost 6 bases to trimming and J lost 0 bases, with 12 bases between them. The germline V gene encodes CDR1 MNHEY and CDR2 SMNVEV (reference sequence).

This chain connects TRBV7-9 to TRBJ1-3; possibly TRBD1 for D (5 bases). The CDR3 covers 17 residues. Germline V gene sequence: CDR1 SEHNR, CDR2 FQNEAQ (reference sequence). Trimming cost V 0 bases and J 5 bases, with 17 bases left between them. The CDR3 is CASSLAGQPYPRNTIYF. Written as DNA, the CDR3 is TGTGCCAGCAGCTTAGCGGGGCAGCCCTACCCGAGAAACACCATATATTTT.

This sequence joins TRBV29-1 and TRBJ2-3; D is undetermined. V shed 7 bases and J shed 3 bases, with 5 bases lying between them. The CDR3 spans 10 residues. Germline V gene sequence: CDR1 SQVTM, CDR2 ANQGSEA. CDR3 amino acids: CSALTDTQYF. DNA of the CDR3: TGCAGCGCCCTGACAGATACGCAGTATTTT.

This chain joins TRBV6-5 and TRBJ1-2; weak D call: TRBD1 (6 bases). The germline gives CDR1 MNHEY, CDR2 SVGAGI. The CDR3 sequence is 13 residues long. V lost 6 bases to trimming and J lost 8 bases, with 16 bases between them. CDR3 region: CASSPEGVWGYTF. Written as DNA, the CDR3 is TGTGCCAGCAGCCCTGAGGGGGTTTGGGGCTACACCTTC.

The chain is built from TRBV11-2 and TRBJ1-3; D unresolved. The CDR3 has 15 residues. V shed 5 bases and J shed 4 bases, with 15 bases lying between them. The germline CDR1 and CDR2 sequences are SGHAT and FQNNGV. The CDR3 DNA follows: TGTGCCAGCAGCAAAATCCGGGAGTCAGGAAACACCATATATTTT. Amino acid sequence: CASSKIRESGNTIYF.

CDR3 protein: CASSFSGQVSGNTIYF. CDR3 nucleotide sequence: TGTGCCAGCAGCTTCTCCGGCCAGGTCTCTGGAAACACCATATATTTT. The chain joins TRBV7-9 to TRBJ1-3, with D uncertain. Trimming removed 3 bases at V and 0 bases at J, with 12 bases between. The CDR3 contains 16 residues. Germline CDR1 SEHNR, CDR2 FQNEAQ (reference sequence).